This TCR beta chain derives from a study of metastatic and nonmetastatic thyroid tumors. Across the whole study: Comparison of repertoires was carried out across blood and tumor or nodule tissue from malignant and benign thyroid patients. Overall study results and limits: Reportedly, malignant thyroid tumors had significantly higher TCR beta diversity than benign nodules, in blood and tumor.

Methods used by the authors: The study built a papillary thyroid cancer distant-metastasis classifier from CDR3 differences across clinicopathological groups. With MiXCR, TCRdb called clones anew from the PCR reads. These V and J calls rely on TCRdb rather than the paper's analysis. The table has over 20,000 clones, approximately 16% seen once. This clone has at least ten counts. What it binds is unknown. Nobody among the patients had been given any treatment before thyroid surgery. Germline lookup yields CDR1 MNHEY and CDR2 SVGAGI. The length of the CDR3 is 15 residues. V was shortened by 2 bases and J by 7 bases, with 15 bases between the two germline ends.

The sequencing sample was made of tumor tissue. V usage is TRBV6-5 and J usage is TRBJ2-1; D possibly uses TRBD1 or TRBD2 (6 bases each). The origin of this receptor is a female donor with papillary thyroid cancer or a benign thyroid nodule (not recorded which). Some clones in this sample may be carry-over from other donors' samples. CDR3 sequence reads: CASSYPKGGPNEQFF. The CDR3 DNA is TGTGCCAGCAGTTACCCTAAAGGGGGGCCTAATGAGCAGTTCTTC.